This T cell receptor beta chain was sequenced in a study of cytomegalovirus exposure and HLA in healthy donors. Study-level background: A later analysis reported the same platform for the 95 to 150 validation repertoires and the approximately 700 first-cohort repertoires.

With respect to this clone: Antigen: not known.

Study-level points and caveats: Reportedly, diagnosis of cytomegalovirus status by the classifier showed high specificity and sensitivity.

Using immunoSEQ multiplex PCR, the repertoire was profiled, and TCRdb retains in-frame clones only, with some absent. Among 200,000 or so clones listed, approximately 80% were seen once. This TCR was recovered from a woman aged 30 to 39 in good health and CMV-seropositive. The sample comprised PBMCs.

The CDR3 reads CASSDQELSNQPQHF. In nucleotides, the CDR3 is TGTGCCAGCAGTGATCAGGAACTTAGCAATCAGCCCCAGCATTTT. The V and J genes are TRBV2 and TRBJ1-5; D ambiguous. CDR1 is SNHLY and CDR2 is FYNNEI in the germline V gene. V shed 3 bases and J shed 0 bases, with 9 bases lying between them. The CDR3 spans 15 residues.